The T cell receptor (beta chain) under discussion was sequenced for a study of T cell responses to AZD1222 COVID-19 vaccine. Study results and limitations: In all cases, repertoires were sampled only after the peak T cell response. White British ancestry dominated among donors, who included more females, and clonal diversity was possibly underestimated.

Data came from immunoSEQ multiplex PCR; TCRdb stores just in-frame clones and leaves some out. The table shows about 59,000 clones, with roughly 87% occurring only once. Trimming cost V 5 bases and J 3 bases, with 17 bases left between them. The germline gives CDR1 MNHEY, CDR2 SVGEGT. This CDR3 region has 15 residues. As to this clone: What it binds is unknown.

The sequencing used peripheral blood, collected 28 days after the second AZD1222 dose. The receptor was derived from an adult who received the AZD1222 COVID-19 vaccine. This rearrangement joins TRBV6-2 or TRBV6-3 to TRBJ2-7; a possible D gene is TRBD1 (6 bases). The CDR3 bases are TGTGCCAGCAGTCCAAGGGACACCCCAGGCTACGAGCAGTACTTC. Its translation: CASSPRDTPGYEQYF.